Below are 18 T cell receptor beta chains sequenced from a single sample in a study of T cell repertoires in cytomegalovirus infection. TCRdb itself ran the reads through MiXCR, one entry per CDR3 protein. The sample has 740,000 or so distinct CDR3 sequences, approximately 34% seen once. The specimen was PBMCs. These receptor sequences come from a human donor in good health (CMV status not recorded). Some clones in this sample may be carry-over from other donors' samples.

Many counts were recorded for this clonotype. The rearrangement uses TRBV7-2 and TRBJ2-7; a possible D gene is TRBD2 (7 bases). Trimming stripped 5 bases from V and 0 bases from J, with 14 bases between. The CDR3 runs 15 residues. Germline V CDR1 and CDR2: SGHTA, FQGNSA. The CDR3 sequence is CASSPRGGSSYEQYF. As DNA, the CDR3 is TGTGCCAGCAGCCCCAGGGGCGGGAGCTCCTACGAGCAGTACTTC.

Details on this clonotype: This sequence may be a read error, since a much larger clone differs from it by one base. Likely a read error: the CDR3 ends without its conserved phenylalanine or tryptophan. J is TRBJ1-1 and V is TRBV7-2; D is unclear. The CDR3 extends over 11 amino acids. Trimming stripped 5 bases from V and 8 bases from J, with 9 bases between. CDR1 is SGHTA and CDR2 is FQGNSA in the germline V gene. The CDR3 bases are TGTGCCAGCAGCCCGGACGAAGAAGCTTTCTTG. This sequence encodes CASSPDEEAFL.

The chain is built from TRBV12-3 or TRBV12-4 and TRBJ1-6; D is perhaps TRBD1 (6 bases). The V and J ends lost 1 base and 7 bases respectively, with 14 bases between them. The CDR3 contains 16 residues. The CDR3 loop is CASSLETGPKNSPLHF. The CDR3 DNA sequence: TGTGCCAGCAGTTTAGAGACAGGCCCTAAAAATTCACCCCTCCACTTT.

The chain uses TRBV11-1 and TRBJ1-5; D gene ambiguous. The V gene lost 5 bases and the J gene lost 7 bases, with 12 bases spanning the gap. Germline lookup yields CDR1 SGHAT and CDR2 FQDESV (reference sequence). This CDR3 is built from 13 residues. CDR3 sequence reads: CASSPPSGQPQHF. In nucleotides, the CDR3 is TGTGCCAGCAGCCCCCCCAGTGGGCAGCCCCAGCATTTT.

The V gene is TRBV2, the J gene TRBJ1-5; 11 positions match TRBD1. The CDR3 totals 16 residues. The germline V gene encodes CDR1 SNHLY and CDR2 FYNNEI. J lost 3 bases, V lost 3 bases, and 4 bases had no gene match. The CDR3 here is CASSEDRGPVNQPQHF. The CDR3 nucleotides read TGTGCCAGCAGTGAGGACAGGGGGCCAGTCAATCAGCCCCAGCATTTT.

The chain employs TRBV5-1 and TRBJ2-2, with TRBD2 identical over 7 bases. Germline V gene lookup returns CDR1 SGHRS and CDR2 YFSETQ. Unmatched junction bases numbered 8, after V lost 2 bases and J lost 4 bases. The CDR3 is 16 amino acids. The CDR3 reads CASSFVAGSSTGELFF. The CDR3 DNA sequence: TGCGCCAGCAGCTTCGTAGCGGGCTCGAGCACCGGGGAGCTGTTTTTT.

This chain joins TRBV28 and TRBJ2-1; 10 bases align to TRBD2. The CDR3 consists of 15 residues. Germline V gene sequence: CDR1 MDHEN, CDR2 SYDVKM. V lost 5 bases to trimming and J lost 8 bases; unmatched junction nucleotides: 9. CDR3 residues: CASSPSGRVGDEQFF. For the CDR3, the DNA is TGTGCCAGCAGTCCGAGCGGGAGGGTCGGGGATGAGCAGTTCTTC. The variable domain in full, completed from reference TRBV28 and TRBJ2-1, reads DVKVTQSSRYLVKRTGEKVFLECVQDMDHENMFWYRQDPGLGLRLIYFSYDVKMKEKGDIPEGYSVSREKKERFSLILESASTNQTSMYLCASSPSGRVGDEQFFGPGTRLTVL.

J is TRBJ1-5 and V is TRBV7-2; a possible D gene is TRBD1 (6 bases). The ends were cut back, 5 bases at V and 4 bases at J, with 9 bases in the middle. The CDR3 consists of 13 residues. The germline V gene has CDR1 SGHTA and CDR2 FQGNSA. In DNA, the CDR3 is TGTGCCAGCAGCGCCGACAGGAATCAGCCCCAGCATTTT. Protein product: CASSADRNQPQHF.

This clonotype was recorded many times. CDR3 protein: CASSPGAGTDTQYF. The DNA for the CDR3 is TGTGCCAGCAGCCCGGGGGCCGGGACAGATACGCAGTATTTT. V is TRBV7-9 and J is TRBJ2-3; D could derive from TRBD1 or TRBD2 (6 bases each). The germline gives CDR1 SEHNR, CDR2 FQNEAQ (reference sequence). Between the trimmed V and J ends, which lost 5 bases and 3 bases, there was a span of 12 bases. This CDR3 region has 14 residues.

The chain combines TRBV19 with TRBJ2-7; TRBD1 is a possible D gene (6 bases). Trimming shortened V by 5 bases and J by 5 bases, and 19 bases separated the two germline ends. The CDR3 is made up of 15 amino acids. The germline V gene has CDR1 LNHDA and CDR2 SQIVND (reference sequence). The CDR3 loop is CASSSISQGSDEQYF. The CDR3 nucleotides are TGTGCCAGTAGTTCGATCTCACAGGGATCGGACGAGCAGTACTTC.

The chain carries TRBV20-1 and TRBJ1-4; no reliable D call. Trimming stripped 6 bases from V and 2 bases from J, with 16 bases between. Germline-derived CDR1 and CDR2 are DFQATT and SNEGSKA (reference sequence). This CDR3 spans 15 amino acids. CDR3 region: CSARPWGLTNEKLFF. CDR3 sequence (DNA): TGCAGTGCCCGCCCTTGGGGTTTGACTAATGAAAAACTGTTTTTT.

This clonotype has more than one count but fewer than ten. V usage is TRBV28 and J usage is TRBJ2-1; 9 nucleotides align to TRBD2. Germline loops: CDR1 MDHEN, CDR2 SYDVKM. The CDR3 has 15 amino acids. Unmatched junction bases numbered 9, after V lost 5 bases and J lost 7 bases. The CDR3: CASSPISGSLNEQFF. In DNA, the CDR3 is TGTGCCAGCAGTCCCATTAGCGGGAGCTTAAATGAGCAGTTCTTC.

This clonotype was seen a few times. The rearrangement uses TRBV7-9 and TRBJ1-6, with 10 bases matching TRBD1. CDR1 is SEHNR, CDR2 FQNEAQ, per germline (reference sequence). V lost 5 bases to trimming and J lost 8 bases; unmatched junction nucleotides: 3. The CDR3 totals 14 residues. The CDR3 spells CASSRDRGYSPLHF. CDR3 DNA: TGTGCCAGCAGCCGGGACAGGGGTTATTCACCCCTCCACTTT.

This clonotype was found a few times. The CDR3 protein is CASSQARLLENEQFF. Written as DNA, the CDR3 is TGTGCCAGCAGCCAGGCAAGACTACTAGAAAATGAGCAGTTCTTC. The V gene is TRBV4-2, the J gene TRBJ2-1; D may be TRBD2 (5 bases). Germline V gene data show CDR1 as LGHNA and CDR2 as YNFKEQ. This CDR3 is 15 amino acids long. Trimming left V 3 bases short and J 7 bases short, with 16 bases between.

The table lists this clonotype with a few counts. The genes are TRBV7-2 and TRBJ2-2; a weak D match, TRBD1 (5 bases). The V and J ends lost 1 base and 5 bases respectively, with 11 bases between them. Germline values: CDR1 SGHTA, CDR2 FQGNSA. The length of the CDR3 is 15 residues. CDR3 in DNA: TGTGCCAGCAGCTTAGGGGCAGGGAAGACCGGGGAGCTGTTTTTT. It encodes CASSLGAGKTGELFF. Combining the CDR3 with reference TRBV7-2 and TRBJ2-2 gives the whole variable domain GAGVSQSPSNKVTEKGKDVELRCDPISGHTALYWYRQSLGQGLEFLIYFQGNSAPDKSGLPSDRFSAERTGGSVSTLTIQRTQQEDSAVYLCASSLGAGKTGELFFGEGSRLTVL.

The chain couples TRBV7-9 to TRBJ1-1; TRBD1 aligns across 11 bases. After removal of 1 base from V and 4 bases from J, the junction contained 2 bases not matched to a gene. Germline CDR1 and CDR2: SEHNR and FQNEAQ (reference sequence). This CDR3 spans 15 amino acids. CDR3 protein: CASSLEGTGGTEAFF. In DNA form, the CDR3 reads TGTGCCAGCAGCTTAGAGGGGACAGGGGGCACTGAAGCTTTCTTT.

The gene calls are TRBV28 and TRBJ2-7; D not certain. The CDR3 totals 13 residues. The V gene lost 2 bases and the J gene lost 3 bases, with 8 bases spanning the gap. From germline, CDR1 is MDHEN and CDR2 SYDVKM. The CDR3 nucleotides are TGTGCCAGCAGTTTAATTCCCGACTACGAGCAGTACTTC. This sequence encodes CASSLIPDYEQYF.

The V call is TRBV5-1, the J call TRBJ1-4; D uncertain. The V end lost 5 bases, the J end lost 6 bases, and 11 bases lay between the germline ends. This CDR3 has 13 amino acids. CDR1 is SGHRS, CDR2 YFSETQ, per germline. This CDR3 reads CASSRGSDEKLFF. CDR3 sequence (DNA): TGCGCCAGCAGTAGAGGGAGCGATGAAAAACTGTTTTTT.